Below are 3 T cell receptor beta chains sequenced from a single sample in a study of spatial heterogeneity in lung cancer. Each CDR3 protein is one row after TCRdb ran MiXCR on the 5' RACE reads. The sample has over 90,000 distinct CDR3 sequences; roughly 10% are singletons. The time point denotes: sample taken at primary tumor resection. The sequenced material consisted of unsorted whole RNA from tumor, nontumor lung or frozen PBMC. The source material was PBMCs, sampled at surgery. The origin of the receptors is a male donor with early-stage non-small cell lung cancer.

This clonotype was seen many times. The chain links TRBV4-1 to TRBJ2-1, with 7 bases that match TRBD2. The ends lost 0 bases at V and 12 bases at J; junction bases unmatched: 14. The CDR3 spans 16 residues. The germline CDR1 and CDR2 sequences are MGHRA and YSYEKL. CDR3: CASSQDLGLGRAGQFF. The CDR3 coding sequence is TGCGCCAGCAGCCAAGACCTCGGACTAGGGCGGGCAGGGCAGTTCTTC.

J is TRBJ2-3 and V is TRBV29-1; 12 bases match TRBD1. The CDR3 is 18 amino acids. Unmatched junction bases numbered 9, after V lost 1 base and J lost 1 base. The germline V gene has CDR1 SQVTM and CDR2 ANQGSEA. The CDR3 DNA is TGCAGCGTTGAAGTCGGGACAGGGGGCCTCTTTGGCACAGATACGCAGTATTTT. Its translation: CSVEVGTGGLFGTDTQYF.

This clonotype was picked up many times. The CDR3, as DNA: TGTGCCAGCAGTCCGGGGACTAGCGGAGATACGCAGTATTTT. Its translation is CASSPGTSGDTQYF. The genes are TRBV28 and TRBJ2-3; 11 nucleotides match TRBD2. Germline V lookup: CDR1 MDHEN, CDR2 SYDVKM. Trimming took 5 bases from V and 5 from J; bases not matched to a gene: 3. The CDR3 consists of 14 residues.